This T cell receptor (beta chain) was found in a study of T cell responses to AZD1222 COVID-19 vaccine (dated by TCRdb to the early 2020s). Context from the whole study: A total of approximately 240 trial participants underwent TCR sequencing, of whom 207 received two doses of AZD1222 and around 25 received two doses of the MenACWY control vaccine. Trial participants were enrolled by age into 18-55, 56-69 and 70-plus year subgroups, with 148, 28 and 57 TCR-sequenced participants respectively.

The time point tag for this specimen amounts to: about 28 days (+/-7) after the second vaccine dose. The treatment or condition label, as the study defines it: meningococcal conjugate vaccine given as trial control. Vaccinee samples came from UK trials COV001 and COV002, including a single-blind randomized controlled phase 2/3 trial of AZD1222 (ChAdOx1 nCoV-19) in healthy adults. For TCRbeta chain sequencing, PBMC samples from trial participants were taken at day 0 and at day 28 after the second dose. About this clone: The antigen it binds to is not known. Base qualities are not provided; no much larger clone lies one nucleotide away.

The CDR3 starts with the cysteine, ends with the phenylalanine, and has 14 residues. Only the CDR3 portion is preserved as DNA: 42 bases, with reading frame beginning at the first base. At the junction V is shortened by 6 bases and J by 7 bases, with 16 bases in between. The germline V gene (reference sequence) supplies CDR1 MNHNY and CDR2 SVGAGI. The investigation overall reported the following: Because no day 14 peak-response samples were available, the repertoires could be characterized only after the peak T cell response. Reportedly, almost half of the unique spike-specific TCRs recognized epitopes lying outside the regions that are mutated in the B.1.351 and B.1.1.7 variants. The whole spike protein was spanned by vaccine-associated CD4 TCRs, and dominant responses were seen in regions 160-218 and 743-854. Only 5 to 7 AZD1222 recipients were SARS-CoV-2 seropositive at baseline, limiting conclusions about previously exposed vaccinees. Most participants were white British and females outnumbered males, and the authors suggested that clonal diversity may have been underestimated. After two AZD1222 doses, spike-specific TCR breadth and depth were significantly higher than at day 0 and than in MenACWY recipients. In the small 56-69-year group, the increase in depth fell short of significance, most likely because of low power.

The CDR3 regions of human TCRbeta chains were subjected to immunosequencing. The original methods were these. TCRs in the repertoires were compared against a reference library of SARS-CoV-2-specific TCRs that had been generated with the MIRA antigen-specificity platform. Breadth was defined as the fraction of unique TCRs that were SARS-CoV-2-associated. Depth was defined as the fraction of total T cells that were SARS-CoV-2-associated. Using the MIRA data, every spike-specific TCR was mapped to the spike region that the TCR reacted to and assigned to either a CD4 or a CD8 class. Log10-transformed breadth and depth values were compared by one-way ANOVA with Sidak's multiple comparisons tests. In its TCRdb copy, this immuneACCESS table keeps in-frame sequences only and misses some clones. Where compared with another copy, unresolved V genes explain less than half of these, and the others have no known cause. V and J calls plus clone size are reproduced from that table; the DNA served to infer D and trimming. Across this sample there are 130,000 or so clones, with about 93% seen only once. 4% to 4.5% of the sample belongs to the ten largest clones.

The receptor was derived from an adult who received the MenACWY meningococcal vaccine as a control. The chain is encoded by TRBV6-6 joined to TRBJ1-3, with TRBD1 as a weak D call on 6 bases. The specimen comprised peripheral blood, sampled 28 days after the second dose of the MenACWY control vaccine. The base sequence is TGTGCCAGCAGAGAGCTGGGGGCTTGGAACACCATATATTTT. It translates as CASRELGAWNTIYF.